These T cell receptor beta chains were read from a single sample in a study of regulatory T cells in long-lasting Graves disease. TCRdb used MiXCR to reprocess the multiplex PCR reads, holding one entry per CDR3 protein. This table holds a few hundred thousand distinct CDR3 sequences, approximately 15% found once. The same sample was also studied in work on T cells in Graves' hyperthyroidism and ophthalmopathy.

Material: peripheral blood mononuclear cells (PBMCs), obtained at new diagnosis, from a patient treated with antithyroid drugs. The receptor source for this set is a middle-aged woman with Graves disease. Each CDR3 is given with its conserved first and last residue. Fields, in order: CDR3 DNA, CDR3 protein, V gene, clone size, D gene, J gene. D genes are given only for firm matches. Clone size is not always given. Where it is, it says once, few, many or a class for expanded clones.

TGTGCCTGGAGCCCGCTCCGGGCTCGCACCGGGGAGCTGTTTTTT,CAWSPLRARTGELFF,TRBV30,few,NA,TRBJ2-2
TGTGCCAGCAGATACAATGACAGGGCGTACTCCTACGAGCAGTACTTC,CASRYNDRAYSYEQYF,TRBV6-5,few,TRBD1,TRBJ2-7
TGTGCCAGCAGTTTATTGGGAGCGGACTACTACAATGAGCAGTTCTTC,CASSLLGADYYNEQFF,TRBV12-3/TRBV12-4,many,NA,TRBJ2-1
TGTGCCACAGGGGTGACGGGAGAGACCCAGTACTTC,CATGVTGETQYF,TRBV25-1,few,NA,TRBJ2-5
TGTGCCAGCAGCTTAGCCCGGGACTGGTACGATGGGGGTGAGCAGTTCTTC,CASSLARDWYDGGEQFF,TRBV7-8,many,NA,TRBJ2-1
TGTGCCACCAGCCTCACTGAGGTCGGGTCCGAGCAGTACTTC,CATSLTEVGSEQYF,TRBV15,NA,NA,TRBJ2-7
TGTGCCAGCAGTTCCTATGGAAACGACGGGAGGGGGGATGTGGATGAGCAGTTCTTC,CASSSYGNDGRGDVDEQFF,TRBV27,many,TRBD2,TRBJ2-1
TGCAGTGCTACCCCCCTAGCGAGGGACATCAACGAGCAGTACTTC,CSATPLARDINEQYF,TRBV20-1,NA,NA,TRBJ2-7
TGTGCCAGCAGCTCGCCTACTAGCTACAATGAGCAGTTCTTC,CASSSPTSYNEQFF,TRBV13,many,NA,TRBJ2-1
TGTGCCAGCACCCACGACAGGCTAGGTAACTATGGCTACACCTTC,CASTHDRLGNYGYTF,TRBV28,many,NA,TRBJ1-2
TGTGCCGGCAGCTCGCGGAAGGGAAGCAACTATGGCTACACCTTC,CAGSSRKGSNYGYTF,TRBV7-2,NA,NA,TRBJ1-2
TGTGCCAGCTCGGGAGCGAGTGAGGGGGAGCAGTACTTC,CASSGASEGEQYF,TRBV18,NA,NA,TRBJ2-7
TGTGCCAGCAGTTTATGGGGACTAGCGGGCCACAATGAGCAGTTCTTC,CASSLWGLAGHNEQFF,TRBV27,NA,TRBD2,TRBJ2-1
TGTGCCAGCAGCTTAGAGGGGCTAGCCTATCCAGATACGCAGTATTTT,CASSLEGLAYPDTQYF,TRBV7-9,NA,NA,TRBJ2-3
TGTGCCAGCAGTGAAGCGCGCGGAAGCGGCGGGGAGCTGTTTTTT,CASSEARGSGGELFF,TRBV2,many,NA,TRBJ2-2
TGTGCCAGCAGTGAACCGGACGGTAGCACAGATACGCAGTATTTT,CASSEPDGSTDTQYF,TRBV25-1,NA,NA,TRBJ2-3
TGTGCCAGCAGTTCAACTAGCGGGAGGAAAGAGACCCAGTACTTC,CASSSTSGRKETQYF,TRBV28,NA,TRBD2,TRBJ2-5
TGTGCCAGCAGCCCAGAGGATAGGTCCCCCCCATGGGAGACCCAGTACTTC,CASSPEDRSPPWETQYF,TRBV7-9,NA,NA,TRBJ2-5
TGTGCCAGCAGCCCTACTCCTAGCGGGAGGGGAGAGACCCAGTACTTC,CASSPTPSGRGETQYF,TRBV14,many,TRBD2,TRBJ2-5
TGTGCCAGCAGTTACGGATGGACCGGGGAGCTGTTTTTT,CASSYGWTGELFF,TRBV6-9,NA,NA,TRBJ2-2
TGTGCCGCACGGGCACGCGAGGGCACCGGGGAGCTGTTTTTT,CAARAREGTGELFF,TRBV6-2/TRBV6-3,NA,NA,TRBJ2-2
TGTGCCAGCAGTCCCCCCCCCTATGGCTACACCTTC,CASSPPPYGYTF,TRBV2,many,NA,TRBJ1-2
TGTGCCTGGAGTGTCCAGGGGTCCGGGGAGCTGTTTTTT,CAWSVQGSGELFF,TRBV30,many,NA,TRBJ2-2
TGCGCCAGCAGCTTAACTAGCGGAGGCACAGATACGCAGTATTTT,CASSLTSGGTDTQYF,TRBV4-3,many,TRBD2,TRBJ2-3
TGTGCCAGCAGGCACAGGGACACCGGGGAGCTGTTTTTT,CASRHRDTGELFF,TRBV2,many,NA,TRBJ2-2
TGTGCCAGCTCACCGGGACTAGCGGGAGGGCCCGCAGATACGCAGTATTTT,CASSPGLAGGPADTQYF,TRBV18,NA,TRBD2,TRBJ2-3
TGTGCCAGCAGTTACTCGCTTCCCCGCGGTGAAAAACTGTTTTTT,CASSYSLPRGEKLFF,TRBV6-5,many,NA,TRBJ1-4
TGTGCCAGCTCGCCTACGACAGGGGGTGGCTACACCTTC,CASSPTTGGGYTF,TRBV18,few,TRBD1,TRBJ1-2
TGTGCCAGCAGTTTGTCGGATGGCTACACCTTC,CASSLSDGYTF,TRBV6-2/TRBV6-3,NA,NA,TRBJ1-2
TGTGCCAGCAGTCCAGGCGGGACCGGGGAGACCCAGTACTTC,CASSPGGTGETQYF,TRBV12-3/TRBV12-4,few,NA,TRBJ2-5
TGTGCCAGCAGCCACACAGGGGTAGCTCCGGTGGTCCACAATGAGCAGTTCTTC,CASSHTGVAPVVHNEQFF,TRBV7-9,NA,TRBD1,TRBJ2-1
TGTGCCAGCCGTGCTTGGGGTGGTGACTATGGCTACACCTTC,CASRAWGGDYGYTF,TRBV27,many,NA,TRBJ1-2
TGTGCCAGTAGTGTCCTCTGGGGATCCTATGGCTACACCTTC,CASSVLWGSYGYTF,TRBV19,NA,NA,TRBJ1-2
TGTGCCAGCAGCCAAGATTCGGGGGGGGCCTACAATGAGCAGTTCTTC,CASSQDSGGAYNEQFF,TRBV7-9,NA,TRBD2,TRBJ2-1
TGTGCCAGCACCGACCCGAGACAGGCAACAGATACGCAGTATTTT,CASTDPRQATDTQYF,TRBV6-2/TRBV6-3,many,NA,TRBJ2-3
TGTGCCAGCAGTCCCGAGCCAAGACTAGCGGCCTTGGAGCAGTACTTC,CASSPEPRLAALEQYF,TRBV12-3/TRBV12-4,many,TRBD2,TRBJ2-7
TGTGCCAGCAGTCGCCCCGGGGGGAGGGCGGGAGGCTACAATGAGCAGTTCTTC,CASSRPGGRAGGYNEQFF,TRBV28,many,TRBD2,TRBJ2-1
TGTGCCAGCAGTTTGTCGGGACTAGCGGGAGGGAATGAGCAGTTCTTC,CASSLSGLAGGNEQFF,TRBV6-9,NA,TRBD2,TRBJ2-1
TGTGCCAGCAGCCGCGGACTAGCGGGAGCGGACGGGGAGCTGTTTTTT,CASSRGLAGADGELFF,TRBV28,NA,TRBD2,TRBJ2-2
TGTGCCAGCAGCTCGACTAGCGGGCAATACAATGAGCAGTTCTTC,CASSSTSGQYNEQFF,TRBV7-2,many,TRBD2,TRBJ2-1
TGTGCCAGCTCCTCGGACAGGGGGCTGTACAATGAGCAGTTCTTC,CASSSDRGLYNEQFF,TRBV18,NA,TRBD1,TRBJ2-1
TGCGCCAGCCACCCGACTAGCGGATACAATGAGCAGTTCTTC,CASHPTSGYNEQFF,TRBV5-1,NA,TRBD2,TRBJ2-1
TGTGCCAGCAGCCGTCGGGCATCCAATTCACCCCTCCACTTT,CASSRRASNSPLHF,TRBV7-2,NA,NA,TRBJ1-6
TGTGCCAGCAGCCGAGGGGTTATGGAGCTGTTTTTT,CASSRGVMELFF,TRBV3-1,many,NA,TRBJ2-2
TGCAGCGTTGAAGCGCTAGTTTACAATGAGCAGTTCTTC,CSVEALVYNEQFF,TRBV29-1,few,NA,TRBJ2-1
TGTGCCAGCAGCCCCTGGGTGGGCAGGATGCGCGAGCAGTTCTTC,CASSPWVGRMREQFF,TRBV7-3,NA,NA,TRBJ2-1
TGTGCCTGGAGTTTAGGACAGGGTGGTATTCAGCCCCAGCATTTT,CAWSLGQGGIQPQHF,TRBV30,few,TRBD1,TRBJ1-5
TGTGCCAGCAGTCCCCGGGGGTTACGAAAAGGTGGAGGCAATGAGCAGTTCTTC,CASSPRGLRKGGGNEQFF,TRBV6-7,many,NA,TRBJ2-1
TGTGCCAGCAGCTTCGTACATGAGCAGTTCTTC,CASSFVHEQFF,TRBV11-2,many,NA,TRBJ2-1
TGTGCCAGCAGTTTTGCAGGGGCCTACGAGCAGTACTTC,CASSFAGAYEQYF,TRBV28,many,NA,TRBJ2-7
TGTGCCAGCAGCGAAGGGGGACTAGCAGTAGATACGCAGTATTTT,CASSEGGLAVDTQYF,TRBV9,few,TRBD2,TRBJ2-3
TGTGCCAGCAGCTTATTAGTAGCGGGATCCCCTGGGGCCAACGTCCTGACTTTC,CASSLLVAGSPGANVLTF,TRBV11-2,many,TRBD2,TRBJ2-6
TGTGCCAGCAGCCTAAGAGCGGGAGGGACTATCGATGAGCAGTTCTTC,CASSLRAGGTIDEQFF,TRBV6-2/TRBV6-3,many,TRBD2,TRBJ2-1